This is a list of T cell receptor beta chains from one sample in a study of CD8 T cells in ankylosing spondylitis. TCRdb recomputed calls from the 5' RACE reads with MiXCR, one row per CDR3 protein. The data contain some 270,000 distinct CDR3 sequences, about 18% of them singletons. Specimen: blood, either unsorted or a sorted T cell fraction (not recorded which). The receptors here all came from a male donor with ankylosing spondylitis or in good health (not recorded which). The CDR3 runs from the conserved cysteine through the conserved F or W. The order of the fields is V gene, D gene, J gene, clone size, CDR3 DNA, CDR3 protein. The D gene is left open where the match is weak. Clone sizes are given selectively: once, few, many, or a class where the clone is expanded.

v_call: TRBV6-5; d_call: -; j_call: TRBJ2-1; clone_size: -; cdr3_nt: TGTGCCAGCAGTTACTCGGCCAGTTACAATGAGCAGTTCTTC; cdr3_aa: CASSYSASYNEQFF
v_call: TRBV18; d_call: -; j_call: TRBJ2-5; clone_size: -; cdr3_nt: TGTGCCAGCTCGCTAGTTAATCAAGAGACCCAGTACTTC; cdr3_aa: CASSLVNQETQYF
v_call: TRBV5-5; d_call: -; j_call: TRBJ1-4; clone_size: -; cdr3_nt: TGTGCCAGCAGCTTGGAAGGGAGTGATGAAAAACTGTTTTTT; cdr3_aa: CASSLEGSDEKLFF
v_call: TRBV20-1; d_call: -; j_call: TRBJ2-1; clone_size: many; cdr3_nt: TGCAGTGCTAGCTGGGGGAAGGAGCAGTTCTTC; cdr3_aa: CSASWGKEQFF
v_call: TRBV20-1; d_call: TRBD2; j_call: TRBJ2-1; clone_size: many; cdr3_nt: TGCAGTGCTAGGGGACTAGCGGGAGGCAACAATGAGCAGTTCTTC; cdr3_aa: CSARGLAGGNNEQFF
v_call: TRBV20-1; d_call: -; j_call: TRBJ2-5; clone_size: -; cdr3_nt: TGCAGTGCTAGAGGGCGAGCTACGAGGGGAGAGACCCAGTACTTC; cdr3_aa: CSARGRATRGETQYF
v_call: TRBV4-1; d_call: -; j_call: TRBJ2-3; clone_size: -; cdr3_nt: TGCGCCAGCAGCGAAGGGGTGGGCACAGATACGCAGTATTTT; cdr3_aa: CASSEGVGTDTQYF
v_call: TRBV27; d_call: TRBD2; j_call: TRBJ2-7; clone_size: few; cdr3_nt: TGTGCCAGCAGTACGGGACTAGACCGCTTCGAGCAGTACTTC; cdr3_aa: CASSTGLDRFEQYF
v_call: TRBV28; d_call: TRBD1; j_call: TRBJ2-3; clone_size: few; cdr3_nt: TGTGCCAGCAGTCCGCGGACAGGAGAAAGCACAGATACGCAGTATTTT; cdr3_aa: CASSPRTGESTDTQYF
v_call: TRBV28; d_call: TRBD1; j_call: TRBJ2-5; clone_size: few; cdr3_nt: TGTGCCAGCAGCTTGGACAGGCAAGAGACCCAGTACTTC; cdr3_aa: CASSLDRQETQYF
v_call: TRBV10-3; d_call: -; j_call: TRBJ2-7; clone_size: few; cdr3_nt: TGTGCCAGCAACGACGGAGAAAAGGACTACGAGCAGTACTTC; cdr3_aa: CASNDGEKDYEQYF
v_call: TRBV3-1; d_call: TRBD2; j_call: TRBJ2-5; clone_size: few; cdr3_nt: TGTGCCAGCAGCCGTCAGCGGGAAGAGGGGGAGACCCAGTACTTC; cdr3_aa: CASSRQREEGETQYF
v_call: TRBV18; d_call: -; j_call: TRBJ2-3; clone_size: few; cdr3_nt: TGTGCCAGCTCACCCTGGGAGAGTGCAGATACGCAGTATTTT; cdr3_aa: CASSPWESADTQYF
v_call: TRBV6-5; d_call: -; j_call: TRBJ2-1; clone_size: -; cdr3_nt: TGTGCCAGTGGAAGGAACAATGAGCAGTTCTTC; cdr3_aa: CASGRNNEQFF
v_call: TRBV20-1; d_call: TRBD2; j_call: TRBJ2-7; clone_size: -; cdr3_nt: TGCAGTGCACAAGCGGGAGACGAGCAGTACTTC; cdr3_aa: CSAQAGDEQYF
v_call: TRBV6-2/TRBV6-3; d_call: TRBD2; j_call: TRBJ2-1; clone_size: -; cdr3_nt: TGTGCCAGCAGTGCCCCCCCCGGGACTAGCGGGAGGGCCGAGGGTGAGCAGTTCTTC; cdr3_aa: CASSAPPGTSGRAEGEQFF
v_call: TRBV5-1; d_call: TRBD2; j_call: TRBJ2-3; clone_size: -; cdr3_nt: TGCGCCAGTCTTAGCGGGGGGAACACAGATACGCAGTATTTT; cdr3_aa: CASLSGGNTDTQYF
v_call: TRBV12-3/TRBV12-4; d_call: -; j_call: TRBJ2-1; clone_size: -; cdr3_nt: TGTGCCAGCAGTTTAGGGACCACCGATGAGCAGTTCTTC; cdr3_aa: CASSLGTTDEQFF
v_call: TRBV28; d_call: -; j_call: TRBJ1-1; clone_size: many; cdr3_nt: TGTGCCAGCACCACCGGGGTTAAGAACACTGAAGCTTTCTTT; cdr3_aa: CASTTGVKNTEAFF
v_call: TRBV29-1; d_call: TRBD2; j_call: TRBJ2-7; clone_size: -; cdr3_nt: TGCAGCGTTGTCTTCGGAGGTGCGGGAGTTTCCTACGAGCAGTACTTC; cdr3_aa: CSVVFGGAGVSYEQYF
v_call: TRBV7-3; d_call: TRBD2; j_call: TRBJ2-7; clone_size: -; cdr3_nt: TGTGCCAGCAGCTTAAAGTTACAGGCGGGAGGAGTAGACTACGAGCAGTACTTC; cdr3_aa: CASSLKLQAGGVDYEQYF
v_call: TRBV4-1; d_call: TRBD1; j_call: TRBJ2-7; clone_size: many; cdr3_nt: TGCGCCAGCAGCCGGACAGGGGGGAGCTACGAGCAGTACTTC; cdr3_aa: CASSRTGGSYEQYF
v_call: TRBV29-1; d_call: -; j_call: TRBJ2-5; clone_size: few; cdr3_nt: TGCAGCGTTGAAGAAGGCGACCTCGTCTGGGAGACCCAGTACTTC; cdr3_aa: CSVEEGDLVWETQYF
v_call: TRBV12-3/TRBV12-4; d_call: TRBD2; j_call: TRBJ2-3; clone_size: few; cdr3_nt: TGTGCCAGCAGTTCCGCGGGAGCAGATACGCAGTATTTT; cdr3_aa: CASSSAGADTQYF
v_call: TRBV27; d_call: -; j_call: TRBJ2-7; clone_size: few; cdr3_nt: TGTGCCAGCAGTTTATTTCAGGGTCCCAACGAGCAGTACTTC; cdr3_aa: CASSLFQGPNEQYF
v_call: TRBV12-3/TRBV12-4; d_call: -; j_call: TRBJ2-7; clone_size: few; cdr3_nt: TGTGCCAGCAATCCCGGTTACCCAGGGAACTACGAGCAGTACTTC; cdr3_aa: CASNPGYPGNYEQYF
v_call: TRBV6-5; d_call: TRBD2; j_call: TRBJ2-1; clone_size: once; cdr3_nt: TGTGCCAGCAGTTACAGGGAGGGAACAGAAAATGAGCAGTTCTTC; cdr3_aa: CASSYREGTENEQFF
v_call: TRBV6-1; d_call: -; j_call: TRBJ2-3; clone_size: few; cdr3_nt: TGTGCCAGCAGTGAGGACCTCAGCTTCAGCACAGATACGCAGTATTTT; cdr3_aa: CASSEDLSFSTDTQYF
v_call: TRBV29-1; d_call: -; j_call: TRBJ1-1; clone_size: many; cdr3_nt: TGCAGCGTGGTCGACAGAAACACTGAAGCTTTCTTT; cdr3_aa: CSVVDRNTEAFF
v_call: TRBV7-9; d_call: -; j_call: TRBJ1-1; clone_size: few; cdr3_nt: TGTGCCGGGGGAGTCATGAACACTGAAGCTTTCTTT; cdr3_aa: CAGGVMNTEAFF
v_call: TRBV3-1; d_call: -; j_call: TRBJ2-6; clone_size: -; cdr3_nt: TGTGCCAGCAGCGCCCCCTCCGAGGGAAACGGGGCCAACGTCCTGACTTTC; cdr3_aa: CASSAPSEGNGANVLTF
v_call: TRBV5-1; d_call: -; j_call: TRBJ2-1; clone_size: -; cdr3_nt: TGCGCCAGCAGCATGGGCCCGCAGGGCAATGAGCAGTTCTTC; cdr3_aa: CASSMGPQGNEQFF
v_call: TRBV29-1; d_call: -; j_call: TRBJ2-2; clone_size: -; cdr3_nt: TGCAGCGTTGAGACTGGGGCAGAAAACACCGGGGAGCTGTTTTTT; cdr3_aa: CSVETGAENTGELFF
v_call: TRBV7-9; d_call: -; j_call: TRBJ2-1; clone_size: few; cdr3_nt: TGTGCCAGCAACCGCGGGAATGAGCAGTTCTTC; cdr3_aa: CASNRGNEQFF
v_call: TRBV5-6; d_call: -; j_call: TRBJ2-2; clone_size: few; cdr3_nt: TGTGCCAGCAGGGCGGCGAACACCGGGGAGCTGTTTTTT; cdr3_aa: CASRAANTGELFF
v_call: TRBV7-3; d_call: -; j_call: TRBJ2-1; clone_size: few; cdr3_nt: TGTGCCAGCAGCTCGACTAGTTACAATGAGCAGTTCTTC; cdr3_aa: CASSSTSYNEQFF
v_call: TRBV20-1; d_call: -; j_call: TRBJ1-4; clone_size: -; cdr3_nt: TGCAGTGCTAGAGATCCGGGGGGTAGCTTCGCAACTAATGAAAAACTGTTTTTT; cdr3_aa: CSARDPGGSFATNEKLFF
v_call: TRBV12-3/TRBV12-4; d_call: -; j_call: TRBJ2-1; clone_size: -; cdr3_nt: TGTGCCAGCACCAAATACAGGATAGGCTCCTACAATGAGCAGTTCTTC; cdr3_aa: CASTKYRIGSYNEQFF
v_call: TRBV4-2; d_call: TRBD1; j_call: TRBJ2-1; clone_size: few; cdr3_nt: TGTGCCAGCAGCCCGGGGACAGGGAGAACGGGGACCCACAATGAGCAGTTCTTC; cdr3_aa: CASSPGTGRTGTHNEQFF
v_call: TRBV7-9; d_call: -; j_call: TRBJ2-3; clone_size: -; cdr3_nt: TGTGCCAGCAGCTTAGTATCCGGGGACGGACTCACAGATACGCAGTATTTT; cdr3_aa: CASSLVSGDGLTDTQYF
v_call: TRBV4-1; d_call: -; j_call: TRBJ1-5; clone_size: many; cdr3_nt: TGCGCCAGCAGCCAAGTACACGATAGCAATCAGCCCCAGCATTTT; cdr3_aa: CASSQVHDSNQPQHF
v_call: TRBV6-5; d_call: -; j_call: TRBJ1-6; clone_size: -; cdr3_nt: TGTGCCAGCAGTACCTCGATCAGTGCGGATTCACCCCTCCACTTT; cdr3_aa: CASSTSISADSPLHF
v_call: TRBV27; d_call: TRBD1; j_call: TRBJ2-2; clone_size: few; cdr3_nt: TGTGCCAGCAGTTTTGGGCAGGGGGCCGGGGAGCTGTTTTTT; cdr3_aa: CASSFGQGAGELFF
v_call: TRBV29-1; d_call: -; j_call: TRBJ2-5; clone_size: -; cdr3_nt: TGCAGCGTCCAGGTCATAGGAACTAGCCCCCAAGAGACCCAGTACTTC; cdr3_aa: CSVQVIGTSPQETQYF
v_call: TRBV12-3/TRBV12-4; d_call: -; j_call: TRBJ2-2; clone_size: -; cdr3_nt: TGTGCCAGCAGGGGCGACGCCGGGGAGCTGTTTTTT; cdr3_aa: CASRGDAGELFF
v_call: TRBV29-1; d_call: -; j_call: TRBJ2-7; clone_size: many; cdr3_nt: TGCAGCGTTGAGGCGCTCCCCTACGAGCAGTACTTC; cdr3_aa: CSVEALPYEQYF
v_call: TRBV29-1; d_call: TRBD1; j_call: TRBJ2-7; clone_size: few; cdr3_nt: TGCAGCGTTAAGACCGGACAGGGGGCCCACGAGCAGTACTTC; cdr3_aa: CSVKTGQGAHEQYF
v_call: TRBV4-1; d_call: TRBD2; j_call: TRBJ2-1; clone_size: few; cdr3_nt: TGCGCCAGCAGCCGGGAACTTCACGGGACTAACTACAATGAGCAGTTCTTC; cdr3_aa: CASSRELHGTNYNEQFF
v_call: TRBV9; d_call: -; j_call: TRBJ2-2; clone_size: -; cdr3_nt: TGTGCCAGCAGTAGGAACACCGGGGAGCTGTTTTTT; cdr3_aa: CASSRNTGELFF
v_call: TRBV7-6; d_call: TRBD1; j_call: TRBJ1-5; clone_size: -; cdr3_nt: TGTGCCAGCAGCCTAGAACAGGGGGCCTGGCAGCCCCAGCATTTT; cdr3_aa: CASSLEQGAWQPQHF
v_call: TRBV27; d_call: TRBD2; j_call: TRBJ2-1; clone_size: -; cdr3_nt: TGTGCCAGCAGTCCCTCGGGGGGGGTGCAGTTCTTC; cdr3_aa: CASSPSGGVQFF
v_call: TRBV7-9; d_call: -; j_call: TRBJ2-1; clone_size: few; cdr3_nt: TGTGCCAGCAGCTTAGATGCAGGGGCCGTCTACAATGAGCAGTTCTTC; cdr3_aa: CASSLDAGAVYNEQFF
v_call: TRBV4-1; d_call: -; j_call: TRBJ2-7; clone_size: few; cdr3_nt: TGCGCCAGCAGCCAAGGGGCCGAGCAGTACTTC; cdr3_aa: CASSQGAEQYF
v_call: TRBV5-1; d_call: TRBD1; j_call: TRBJ2-1; clone_size: many; cdr3_nt: TGCGCCAGCAATCCAGGGGGCGCCTACAATGAGCAGTTCTTC; cdr3_aa: CASNPGGAYNEQFF
v_call: TRBV29-1; d_call: -; j_call: TRBJ1-1; clone_size: many; cdr3_nt: TGCAGCGTTGAGGCTGAGAACACTGAAGCTTTCTTT; cdr3_aa: CSVEAENTEAFF
v_call: TRBV2; d_call: TRBD2; j_call: TRBJ2-1; clone_size: -; cdr3_nt: TGTGCCAGCCGCGGCGGGAGTTTCAATGAGCAGTTCTTC; cdr3_aa: CASRGGSFNEQFF
v_call: TRBV10-3; d_call: -; j_call: TRBJ2-7; clone_size: many; cdr3_nt: TGTGCCATCAGTGAGTCGAGGTTTAACGAGCAGTACTTC; cdr3_aa: CAISESRFNEQYF
v_call: TRBV29-1; d_call: -; j_call: TRBJ2-6; clone_size: few; cdr3_nt: TGCAGCGCTGCGGAAGCTGGGGCCAACGTCCTGACTTTC; cdr3_aa: CSAAEAGANVLTF
v_call: TRBV29-1; d_call: -; j_call: TRBJ1-1; clone_size: few; cdr3_nt: TGCAGCGTTGACAGCGGGCTGAACACTGAAGCTTTCTTT; cdr3_aa: CSVDSGLNTEAFF
v_call: TRBV3-1; d_call: -; j_call: TRBJ2-1; clone_size: few; cdr3_nt: TGTGCCAGCAGCCGACTAGTGGCGTCCTACAATGAGCAGTTCTTC; cdr3_aa: CASSRLVASYNEQFF